The 27 T cell receptor beta chains below come from one sample, sequenced in a study of T cell responses to AZD1222 COVID-19 vaccine. Repertoires were generated with immunoSEQ multiplex PCR, while TCRdb's copy carries only in-frame clones and drops some. Of under 150,000 clones listed, around 90% are singletons. Source: peripheral blood, taken on day 0 of AZD1222 vaccination. The receptors derive from an adult in good health.

In this sample, this clone turned up once. This chain connects TRBV12-5 to TRBJ2-5; no reliable D call. This CDR3 has 15 residues. The germline CDR1 and CDR2 sequences are LGHNT and FRNRAP. Trimming stripped 0 bases from V and 1 base from J, with 9 bases between. CDR3 protein: CASGLVDLTQETQYF. Here the CDR3 DNA reads TGTGCTAGTGGTTTGGTAGACCTTACCCAAGAGACCCAGTACTTC.

Only one count was recorded for this clone. The V gene is TRBV2, the J gene TRBJ1-5; D gene unclear. Looked up from germline, CDR1 is SNHLY and CDR2 is FYNNEI. CDR3 length equals 14 residues. V dropped 4 bases and J dropped 4 bases, with 11 bases sitting between them. CDR3 in DNA: TGTGCCAGCAGTGTGGGTCTCGATAATCAGCCCCAGCATTTT. Its translation: CASSVGLDNQPQHF.

The CDR3 protein is CASSSRVSGNTIYF. CDR3 coding DNA: TGTGCCAGTAGTAGCCGGGTCTCTGGAAACACCATATATTTT. This chain links TRBV19 with TRBJ1-3; D remains ambiguous. CDR1 LNHDA and CDR2 SQIVND come from the germline V gene (reference sequence). V lost 4 bases and J 0 bases, leaving 7 bases between the germline ends. This CDR3 contains 14 residues.

The chain couples TRBV5-1 to TRBJ2-5, with unresolved D. This CDR3 has 13 amino acids. Deletions cut 5 bases from V and 0 bases from J, with 8 bases between. Germline V CDR1 and CDR2: SGHRS, YFSETQ. DNA for the CDR3: TGCGCCAGCAGGGTTGGGGACCAAGAGACCCAGTACTTC. It is translated as CASRVGDQETQYF.

The chain is built from TRBV3-1 (or the pseudogene TRBV3-2) and TRBJ2-7; 7 nucleotides line up with TRBD2. The germline gives CDR1 LGHDT, CDR2 YNNKEL (reference sequence). The CDR3 runs to 13 residues. Trimming took 3 bases from V and 4 from J; bases not matched to a gene: 3. The CDR3, as DNA: TGTGCCAGCAGCCAGGGAGGGTTGTACGAGCAGTACTTC. Translating gives CASSQGGLYEQYF.

The V and J genes are TRBV6-2 or TRBV6-3 and TRBJ1-5; no definite D call. The V gene's germline CDR1 is MNHEY and CDR2 SVGEGT. Between the trimmed V and J ends, which lost 5 bases and 4 bases, there was a span of 6 bases. This CDR3 region has 12 residues. Here the CDR3 DNA reads TGTGCCAGCAGTGATAGAAATCAGCCCCAGCATTTT. Amino acids: CASSDRNQPQHF.

V and J are TRBV12-3 or TRBV12-4 and TRBJ1-2; the D gene is possibly TRBD1 (5 bases). The CDR3 spans 13 residues. Trimming removed 6 bases from V and 4 bases from J, with 12 bases in between. CDR3 protein: CASRGDGAYGYTF. The DNA for the CDR3 is TGTGCCAGCAGAGGGGACGGCGCCTATGGCTACACCTTC.

The V and J genes are TRBV28 and TRBJ2-1; TRBD2 matches 10 bases. The CDR3 spans 17 residues. With 6 bases clipped from V and 4 bases from J, the junction kept 12 bases outside the gene matches. Germline V lookup: CDR1 MDHEN, CDR2 SYDVKM. CDR3 residues: CASRGRAGGPRYNEQFF. CDR3 sequence (DNA): TGTGCCAGCAGGGGACGAGCGGGGGGGCCTCGATACAATGAGCAGTTCTTC.

This clone was observed once. This chain connects TRBV6-5 to TRBJ1-1, with a possible D match to TRBD1 (6 bases). The CDR3 consists of 14 residues. Trimming removed 7 bases at V and 4 bases at J, with 16 bases between. Germline V CDR1 and CDR2: MNHEY, SVGAGI. For the CDR3, the DNA is TGTGCCAGCACCCCCCAACAGGGTCGCACTGAAGCTTTCTTT. Translated: CASTPQQGRTEAFF.

V is TRBV11-3 and J is TRBJ1-1; the D is unclear. Trimming cost V 0 bases and J 1 base, with 15 bases left between them. CDR3 length: 17 residues. Germline CDR1 and CDR2: SGHNT and YENEEA. The CDR3 loop reads CASSLDLDGNPNTEAFF. In DNA, the CDR3 is TGTGCCAGCAGCTTAGATCTCGATGGGAATCCGAACACTGAAGCTTTCTTT.

The chain carries TRBV7-2 and TRBJ1-1; 7 bases are shared with TRBD1. The junction had 10 bases not matched to a gene; V was cut back by 4 bases and J by 5 bases. The CDR3 runs 15 residues. Germline-derived CDR1 and CDR2 are SGHTA and FQGNSA. CDR3 region: CASSSLTGMWTEAFF. CDR3 sequence (DNA): TGTGCCAGCAGCTCCCTGACAGGGATGTGGACTGAAGCTTTCTTT.

CDR3 sequence reads: CASGERQGTSYNEQFF. The CDR3 DNA sequence: TGTGCCAGCGGGGAACGACAGGGGACGTCCTACAATGAGCAGTTCTTC. The V call is TRBV2, the J call TRBJ2-1, with 8 positions matching TRBD1. Germline lookup yields CDR1 SNHLY and CDR2 FYNNEI. This CDR3 is 16 amino acids long. V dropped 8 bases and J dropped 1; count of bases not matched to a gene: 10.

V is TRBV5-1 and J is TRBJ2-7; 7 nucleotides match TRBD1. The germline gives CDR1 SGHRS, CDR2 YFSETQ. The CDR3 covers 14 residues. The V segment lost 4 bases and the J segment 1 base; nucleotides outside the gene matches: 5. The CDR3 DNA reads as TGCGCCAGCAGCAACGGGGACAGATCCTACGAGCAGTACTTC. Amino acid sequence: CASSNGDRSYEQYF.

This chain uses TRBV13 with TRBJ1-1, with no clear D. Trimming shortened V by 0 bases and J by 8 bases, and 10 bases separated the two germline ends. Germline-derived CDR1 and CDR2 are PRHDT and FYEKMQ (reference sequence). The CDR3 has 13 residues. CDR3 in amino acids: CASSLGLAREAFF. CDR3 nucleotide sequence: TGTGCCAGCAGCTTAGGCCTCGCCAGGGAAGCTTTCTTT.

The chain couples TRBV9 to TRBJ2-5; 7 nucleotides match TRBD2. J gave up 1 base and V 3 bases, and 6 bases lay outside the gene matches. CDR1 SGDLS and CDR2 YYNGEE come from the germline V gene. The CDR3 loop spans 15 amino acids. CDR3 in amino acids: CASSADGTTQETQYF. In DNA, the CDR3 is TGTGCCAGCAGCGCCGACGGGACTACCCAAGAGACCCAGTACTTC.

This clone was counted a single time. The V gene is TRBV7-9, the J gene TRBJ1-5, with no clear D. The CDR3 consists of 13 residues. V was pared by 1 base and J by 9 bases, with 10 bases between. Germline V gives CDR1 SEHNR, CDR2 FQNEAQ (reference sequence). CDR3 protein: CASSLGERAPQHF. The DNA for the CDR3 is TGTGCCAGCAGCTTAGGGGAACGGGCGCCCCAGCATTTT. The whole variable domain, filled in from reference TRBV7-9 and TRBJ1-5, reads DTGVSQNPRHKITKRGQNVTFRCDPISEHNRLYWYRQTLGQGPEFLTYFQNEAQLEKSRLLSDRFSAERPKGSFSTLEIQRTEQGDSAMYLCASSLGERAPQHFGDGTRLSIL.

The chain is built from TRBV29-1 and TRBJ1-2; D gene ambiguous. Germline-derived CDR1 and CDR2 are SQVTM and ANQGSEA. V gave up 0 bases and J gave up 2 bases, with 10 bases separating them. The CDR3 covers 14 residues. The CDR3 region has the DNA TGCAGCGTTGAAGAAACTCGGGCCAACTATGGCTACACCTTC. As protein: CSVEETRANYGYTF.

V usage is TRBV6-5 and J usage is TRBJ2-7; tentative D call: TRBD1 (5 bases). The CDR3 spans 13 residues. Between the trimmed V and J ends, which lost 6 bases and 0 bases, there was a span of 9 bases. The germline gives CDR1 MNHEY, CDR2 SVGAGI. CDR3 loop: CASRSTDSYEQYF. As DNA, the CDR3 is TGTGCCAGCAGGTCGACAGACTCCTACGAGCAGTACTTC.

This chain links TRBV28 with TRBJ1-1; tentatively, D is TRBD1 (5 bases). V was shortened by 3 bases and J by 1 base, with 9 bases between the two germline ends. Germline V gives CDR1 MDHEN, CDR2 SYDVKM. The CDR3 is 14 amino acids. CDR3 residues: CASSLSGGNTEAFF. DNA for the CDR3: TGTGCCAGCAGTTTGTCCGGGGGGAACACTGAAGCTTTCTTT.

This chain uses TRBV4-1 with TRBJ1-1, with D possibly matching TRBD1 (5 bases). The CDR3 is 14 residues long. Trimming stripped 8 bases from V and 10 bases from J, with 23 bases between. Germline values: CDR1 MGHRA, CDR2 YSYEKL. CDR3 in DNA: TGCGCCAGCCAGCCGGGGCAGGGAGGGCCATTAGCTTTCTTT. This translates into CASQPGQGGPLAFF.

Regarding this clone: This specimen includes other DNA sequences encoding the same CDR3. The CDR3 sequence: CSVDGRNYGYTF. For the CDR3, the DNA is TGCAGCGTTGATGGGCGGAACTATGGCTACACCTTC. The V call is TRBV29-1, the J call TRBJ1-2; D is ambiguous. Between the trimmed V and J ends, which lost 3 bases and 2 bases, there was a span of 7 bases. Per germline, CDR1 SQVTM and CDR2 ANQGSEA. CDR3 length: 12 residues.

V and J are TRBV4-3 and TRBJ1-2; 7 nucleotides match TRBD1. This CDR3 is 15 amino acids long. With V trimmed by 3 bases and J by 5 bases, 9 bases remained unmatched. Germline CDR1 reads LGHNA; CDR2 reads YSLEER. The CDR3 region is CASSHDRDSRYGYTF. The CDR3 DNA follows: TGCGCCAGCAGCCACGACCGGGACAGCCGATATGGCTACACCTTC.

This chain joins TRBV11-2 and TRBJ1-2; a weak D match, TRBD1 (6 bases). Trimming took 5 bases from V and 6 from J, leaving 13 bases between them. Germline-derived CDR1 and CDR2 are SGHAT and FQNNGV. The length of the CDR3 is 13 residues. The CDR3, as DNA: TGTGCCAGCAGCCTTTGGGGGGGCGATGGCTACACCTTC. This gives the protein CASSLWGGDGYTF.

The sample holds one count of this clone. The rearrangement links TRBV18 to TRBJ2-6; 12 nucleotides agree with TRBD2. The CDR3 length is 18 residues. V lost 5 bases, J lost 3 bases, and 8 bases stayed unmatched. CDR1 is KGHSH, CDR2 LQKENI, per germline. CDR3 region: CASSGSSGGADGANVLTF. CDR3 nucleotide sequence: TGTGCCAGCTCAGGATCTAGCGGGGGGGCCGATGGGGCCAACGTCCTGACTTTC. Drawing the rest from reference TRBV18 and TRBJ2-6, the complete variable domain is NAGVMQNPRHLVRRRGQEARLRCSPMKGHSHVYWYRQLPEEGLKFMVYLQKENIIDESGMPKERFSAEFPKEGPSILRIQQVVRGDSAAYFCASSGSSGGADGANVLTFGAGSRLTVL.

This clone was seen once. V usage is TRBV7-6 and J usage is TRBJ1-5; D might be TRBD1 (5 bases). With 3 bases removed from V and 8 bases from J, the gap between germline ends came to 11 bases. CDR1 is SGHVS and CDR2 is FNYEAQ in the germline V gene. This CDR3 has 13 residues. Written as DNA, the CDR3 is TGTGCCAGCAGCTTTGGCAGGGCAAAGCCCCAGCATTTT. As protein: CASSFGRAKPQHF. Full variable domain (outside the CDR3, taken from reference TRBV7-6 and TRBJ1-5): GAGVSQSPRYKVTKRGQDVALRCDPISGHVSLYWYRQALGQGPEFLTYFNYEAQQDKSGLPNDRFSAERPEGSISTLTIQRTEQRDSAMYRCASSFGRAKPQHFGDGTRLSIL.

This clone was seen only once. V usage is TRBV6-4 and J usage is TRBJ2-5, with TRBD2 as a possible D gene (7 bases). Trimming stripped 3 bases from V and 5 bases from J, with 10 bases between. CDR3 size: 13 residues. From germline, CDR1 is MRHNA and CDR2 SNTAGT. This chain's CDR3 is CASSEEGGETQYF. The DNA for the CDR3 is TGTGCCAGCAGTGAGGAGGGGGGGGAGACCCAGTACTTC.

The rearrangement joins TRBV15 to TRBJ2-5; 7 nucleotides align to TRBD2. The CDR3 length is 15 residues. Germline-derived CDR1 and CDR2 are LNHNV and YYDKDF (reference sequence). V shed 0 bases and J 1 base; nucleotides not matched to a gene: 2. The CDR3 is CATSRESSGQETQYF. CDR3 bases: TGTGCCACCAGCAGAGAGTCTAGCGGCCAAGAGACCCAGTACTTC.